This entry lists 29 T cell receptor beta chains sequenced from one sample in a study of regulatory T cells in long-lasting Graves disease. Library construction for TCR beta used iRepertoire HTBI primers and Arm-PCR of CDR3 regions. In TCRdb, the multiplex PCR reads were re-called with MiXCR into one record per CDR3 protein. The sample holds about 440,000 distinct CDR3 sequences, about 17% seen once. Time point denoted: newly diagnosed GD, antithyroid drugs for less than 3 months. TCR sequences were obtained from RNA taken from PBMCs. This same sample was also taken into another study, of T cells in Graves' hyperthyroidism and ophthalmopathy.

The sample consisted of peripheral blood mononuclear cells (PBMCs), taken at new diagnosis, from a patient treated with antithyroid drugs. These receptors were collected from a woman aged 25 to 39 with Graves disease.

Many counts were recorded for this clonotype. V usage is TRBV6-2 or TRBV6-3 and J usage is TRBJ2-5; TRBD2 agrees at 7 bases. The ends lost 6 bases at V and 8 bases at J; junction bases unmatched: 12. Germline loops: CDR1 MNHEY, CDR2 SVGEGT. The CDR3 has 14 amino acids. The CDR3 spells CASRPSGVGGTQYF. The CDR3 DNA is TGTGCCAGCAGGCCGAGCGGGGTAGGAGGAACCCAGTACTTC.

The V gene is TRBV15, the J gene TRBJ2-2; possibly TRBD1 for D (6 bases). Germline CDR1 is LNHNV and CDR2 is YYDKDF (reference sequence). The CDR3 is 16 residues long. Between the trimmed V and J ends, which lost 1 base and 1 base, there was a span of 10 bases. In nucleotides, the CDR3 is TGTGCCACCAGCAGAGTAGGGGGAATGAACACCGGGGAGCTGTTTTTT. Amino acids: CATSRVGGMNTGELFF.

This clonotype was counted many times. This chain joins TRBV7-8 and TRBJ1-2; unclear D gene. The V end was cut by 6 bases, the J end by 3 bases, with 14 bases between. The CDR3 consists of 14 residues. Looked up from germline, CDR1 is SGHVS and CDR2 is FQNEAQ. The DNA of the CDR3 is TGTGCCAGCAGACCTACGGAGTCTGACTATGGCTACACCTTC. It is translated as CASRPTESDYGYTF. Looking up the rest from reference TRBV7-8 and TRBJ1-2 gives the full variable domain: GAGVSQSPRYKVAKRGQDVALRCDPISGHVSLFWYQQALGQGPEFLTYFQNEAQLDKSGLPSDRFFAERPEGSVSTLKIQRTQQEDSAVYLCASRPTESDYGYTFGSGTRLTVV.

This clonotype came up a few times. The chain combines TRBV7-3 with TRBJ1-1; the D is unclear. The CDR3 length is 14 residues. Germline assignment: CDR1 SGHTA and CDR2 FQGTGA. V shed 3 bases and J shed 0 bases, with 8 bases lying between them. The CDR3: CASSFRDLNTEAFF. CDR3 DNA: TGTGCCAGCAGCTTTAGAGATTTGAACACTGAAGCTTTCTTT.

This clonotype was counted between two and nine times. The genes are TRBV10-2 and TRBJ2-2; D possibly corresponds to TRBD2 (5 bases). Per the germline V gene, CDR1 is WSHSY and CDR2 is SAAADI. V lost 3 bases, J lost 7 bases, and 12 bases lay in between. The CDR3 loop spans 14 amino acids. The CDR3 region has the DNA TGCGCCAGCAGTGACACCCGGGGATTCGGGGAGCTGTTTTTT. It encodes CASSDTRGFGELFF.

The gene calls are TRBV13 and TRBJ2-3; 14 bases match TRBD2. This CDR3 has 20 residues. From germline, CDR1 is PRHDT and CDR2 FYEKMQ (reference sequence). V was pared by 2 bases and J by 4 bases, with 14 bases of the junction left unmatched. Written as DNA, the CDR3 is TGTGCCAGCAGCTTAAGGGTCGGGACTAGCGGGAGTAGGCTTCCAGATACGCAGTATTTT. It yields the protein CASSLRVGTSGSRLPDTQYF.

This clonotype was recorded many times. This chain connects TRBV28 to TRBJ1-2, with unresolved D. This CDR3 spans 14 amino acids. Germline V gene sequence: CDR1 MDHEN, CDR2 SYDVKM. The V end was cut by 3 bases, the J end by 5 bases, with 13 bases between. DNA of the CDR3: TGTGCCAGCAGTTTTAACGGACTGTGGTATGGCTACACCTTC. Its translation is CASSFNGLWYGYTF.

A few counts support this clonotype. The genes are TRBV4-1 and TRBJ2-7, with 9 bases lining up with TRBD1. Germline assignment: CDR1 MGHRA and CDR2 YSYEKL. The J segment lost 4 bases and the V segment lost 3 bases, leaving 7 bases of the junction unmatched. The CDR3 contains 15 residues. The CDR3 nucleotides read TGCGCCAGCAGCCACACAGACAGGGGGTATTACGAGCAGTACTTC. As protein: CASSHTDRGYYEQYF.

This clonotype showed up just a few times. V and J are TRBV6-2 or TRBV6-3 and TRBJ2-7, with D perhaps TRBD2 (6 bases). Germline lookup yields CDR1 MNHEY and CDR2 SVGEGT. V dropped 5 bases and J dropped 0 bases, with 11 bases sitting between them. CDR3 length equals 14 residues. CDR3 coding DNA: TGTGCCAGCAGTGTTGCGGGGTTCTCCTACGAGCAGTACTTC. Residues: CASSVAGFSYEQYF.

This clonotype was detected ten times or more. The chain employs TRBV29-1 and TRBJ1-2; unclear D gene. Germline-derived CDR1 and CDR2 are SQVTM and ANQGSEA. Trimming stripped 0 bases from V and 8 bases from J, with 4 bases between. This CDR3 contains 10 residues. CDR3 bases: TGCAGCGTTGAAGACAGGGGCTACACCTTC. Its translation is CSVEDRGYTF. The whole variable domain, filled in from reference TRBV29-1 and TRBJ1-2, reads SAVISQKPSRDICQRGTSLTIQCQVDSQVTMMFWYRQQPGQSLTLIATANQGSEATYESGFVIDKFPISRPNLTFSTLTVSNMSPEDSSIYLCSVEDRGYTFGSGTRLTVV.

The genes are TRBV7-2 and TRBJ1-4; TRBD1 is a possible D gene (5 bases). The CDR3 is 15 residues long. V dropped 5 bases and J dropped 6 bases, with 16 bases sitting between them. The germline gives CDR1 SGHTA, CDR2 FQGNSA. CDR3 sequence reads: CASSTPGRVDEKLFF. The CDR3 DNA reads as TGTGCCAGCAGCACCCCGGGCAGGGTGGATGAAAAACTGTTTTTT.

This clonotype has a count of ten or more. The V and J genes are TRBV29-1 and TRBJ2-3; D perhaps matches TRBD2 (7 bases). CDR1 is SQVTM, CDR2 ANQGSEA, per germline. The CDR3 consists of 12 residues. Trimming took off 2 bases at V and 11 bases at J, with 14 bases between the two ends. CDR3 DNA: TGCAGCGTTGAAATGGGGGCTAGCGGGCAGTATTTT. It specifies CSVEMGASGQYF.

This clonotype was observed a handful of times. The chain links TRBV6-2 or TRBV6-3 to TRBJ2-1; D is unclear. Trimming removed 7 bases at V and 4 bases at J, with 17 bases between. Germline V gene lookup returns CDR1 MNHEY and CDR2 SVGEGT. The CDR3 extends over 15 amino acids. In DNA form, the CDR3 reads TGTGCCAGCACCCGGGTGGAGACCCCTTACAATGAGCAGTTCTTC. Translated, it gives CASTRVETPYNEQFF.

This clonotype has at least ten counts. The CDR3 sequence: CASSPPTGGVGNQPQHF. The CDR3 region has the DNA TGTGCCAGCTCACCCCCGACAGGGGGCGTAGGCAATCAGCCCCAGCATTTT. This sequence joins TRBV18 and TRBJ1-5; TRBD1 agrees at 10 bases. This CDR3 comprises 17 residues. V shed 3 bases, J shed 2 bases, and the junction held 7 bases outside the gene matches. Germline loops: CDR1 KGHSH, CDR2 LQKENI.

This clonotype was counted at least ten times. The chain uses TRBV20-1 and TRBJ1-2; TRBD1 matches 9 bases. V lost 6 bases to trimming and J lost 0 bases; unmatched junction nucleotides: 8. Germline V gene sequence: CDR1 DFQATT, CDR2 SNEGSKA (reference sequence). The CDR3 sequence is 15 residues long. The CDR3 protein is CSARDRDRPNYGYTF. CDR3 bases: TGCAGTGCCCGGGACAGGGATCGTCCTAACTATGGCTACACCTTC.

This clonotype was recorded many times. The V call is TRBV20-1, the J call TRBJ1-1, with D tentatively TRBD1 (5 bases). There are 20 residues in the CDR3. The germline V gene encodes CDR1 DFQATT and CDR2 SNEGSKA (reference sequence). V shed 0 bases and J shed 6 bases, with 32 bases lying between them. The DNA for the CDR3 is TGCAGTGCTAGAGATCTCGGGCTTAGGAGGGGAAGGGTAAGTTTGGCTGAAGCTTTCTTT. Protein product: CSARDLGLRRGRVSLAEAFF.

This clonotype was counted a single time. Since a much larger clone is just one base distant, this may be a read error. V and J are TRBV18 and TRBJ2-1; 7 bases align to TRBD2. The germline gives CDR1 KGHSH, CDR2 LQKENI. The CDR3 contains 15 residues. CDR3 amino acids: CASAPGLNSYNEQFF. CDR3 nucleotides: TGTGCCAGCGCACCGGGACTAAACTCCTACAATGAGCAGTTCTTC.

This clonotype was counted ten times or more. This chain joins TRBV24-1 and TRBJ2-1, with 7 bases lining up with TRBD2. The CDR3 runs 16 residues. V lost 10 bases, J lost 3 bases, and 14 bases stayed unmatched. Per germline, CDR1 KGHDR and CDR2 SFDVKD. Here the CDR3 DNA reads TGTGCCACTTCTCCGGTAGCGGGCCACAGCTACAATGAGCAGTTCTTC. It specifies CATSPVAGHSYNEQFF.

This clonotype has ten or more counts. The rearrangement uses TRBV3-1 and TRBJ2-7, with D tentatively TRBD2 (5 bases). The germline CDR1 and CDR2 sequences are LGHDT and YNNKEL (reference sequence). The CDR3 consists of 17 residues. The V end lost 0 bases, the J end lost 3 bases, and 18 bases lay between the germline ends. DNA of the CDR3: TGTGCCAGCAGCCAAGAGGGGTGGTGGGAGATCTACTACGAGCAGTACTTC. It yields the protein CASSQEGWWEIYYEQYF.

DNA for the CDR3: TGTGCCAGCAGAACGACAGGGCCCAACTATGGCTACACCTTC. Protein: CASRTTGPNYGYTF. The chain uses TRBV25-1 and TRBJ1-2; TRBD1 agrees at 7 bases. The length of the CDR3 is 14 residues. The germline gives CDR1 MGHDK, CDR2 SYGVNS. Trimming at V came to 6 bases and at J to 2 bases, leaving 6 bases not matched to a gene.

This clonotype was counted ten times or more. The V gene is TRBV18, the J gene TRBJ2-1; TRBD1 aligns across 7 bases. The CDR3 totals 20 residues. Germline lookup yields CDR1 KGHSH and CDR2 LQKENI. The J segment lost 0 bases and the V segment lost 2 bases, leaving 16 bases of the junction unmatched. The CDR3 sequence: CASSPKIRDSQIFSYNEQFF. CDR3 sequence (DNA): TGTGCCAGCTCACCAAAGATCAGGGACAGCCAAATCTTCTCCTACAATGAGCAGTTCTTC.

This clonotype occurred many times. The gene calls are TRBV28 and TRBJ2-1; D is undetermined. This CDR3 has 12 residues. Trimming left V 4 bases short and J 7 bases short, with 8 bases between. Germline V gives CDR1 MDHEN, CDR2 SYDVKM. The CDR3 DNA is TGTGCCAGCAGTTCGGCTCGGAATGAGCAGTTCTTC. Its translation is CASSSARNEQFF.

The rearrangement joins TRBV3-1 to TRBJ2-5; TRBD2 matches 8 bases. The CDR3 contains 13 residues. Germline loops: CDR1 LGHDT, CDR2 YNNKEL (reference sequence). J was trimmed by 7 bases and V by 4 bases; bases with no gene match: 5. The CDR3 nucleotides are TGTGCCAGCAGCCTAAGCGGGAGTGGGACCCAGTACTTC. It translates to CASSLSGSGTQYF.

The chain links TRBV12-3 or TRBV12-4 to TRBJ1-2; TRBD1 aligns across 7 bases. With V trimmed by 4 bases and J by 5 bases, 10 bases remained unmatched. The CDR3 totals 15 residues. The CDR3 loop is CASSYGTVSTYGYTF. CDR3 nucleotide sequence: TGTGCCAGCAGTTACGGGACAGTATCTACATATGGCTACACCTTC.

This clonotype was counted ten times or more. The chain joins TRBV20-1 to TRBJ2-1; 8 bases agree with TRBD2. CDR1 and CDR2 (germline): DFQATT, SNEGSKA (reference sequence). The CDR3 spans 15 residues. The J segment lost 7 bases and the V segment lost 2 bases, leaving 10 bases of the junction unmatched. DNA for the CDR3: TGCAGTGCTAGAATCGGGGGGGGGCCCGGGAATGAGCAGTTCTTC. Protein: CSARIGGGPGNEQFF.

V and J are TRBV5-1 and TRBJ2-5, with D hard to call. The V gene's germline CDR1 is SGHRS and CDR2 YFSETQ. Trimming took off 0 bases at V and 0 bases at J, with 9 bases between the two ends. There are 15 residues in the CDR3. The CDR3 DNA reads TGCGCCAGCAGCTTGGGAGACATAAACCAAGAGACCCAGTACTTC. Its translation: CASSLGDINQETQYF.

This clonotype came up many times. The CDR3 bases are TGTGCCAGCAGCCTACAGGGGTTCGACAATGAGCAGTTCTTC. It codes for CASSLQGFDNEQFF. The genes are TRBV2 and TRBJ2-1; the match to TRBD1 covers 7 bases. V lost 6 bases to trimming and J lost 5 bases; unmatched junction nucleotides: 7. This CDR3 comprises 14 residues. CDR1 is SNHLY, CDR2 FYNNEI, per germline.

The chain carries TRBV18 and TRBJ1-5; weak D call: TRBD1 (5 bases). Germline V lookup: CDR1 KGHSH, CDR2 LQKENI. The V gene lost 1 base and the J gene lost 9 bases, with 16 bases spanning the gap. This CDR3 is 15 amino acids long. CDR3 DNA: TGTGCCAGCTCACCACGTCGCAGGGACTATGGGCCCCAGCATTTT. Encoded protein: CASSPRRRDYGPQHF.

This clonotype was observed at least ten times. J is TRBJ2-1 and V is TRBV11-2; possibly TRBD2 for D (6 bases). The CDR3 runs to 14 residues. CDR1 is SGHAT, CDR2 FQNNGV, per germline. V was pared by 5 bases and J by 5 bases, with 13 bases between. CDR3 coding DNA: TGTGCCAGCAGCGATTTGACTAGGGACAATGAGCAGTTCTTC. This gives the protein CASSDLTRDNEQFF.